One sample yielded the 2 T cell receptor beta chains listed below, sequenced in a study of CD8 T cells in Susac syndrome. Random hexamers primed reverse transcription of about 0.45 to 1 ug RNA. MiXCR, applied by TCRdb to the immunoSEQ multiplex PCR reads, yields one record per CDR3 protein. The sample has about 280,000 distinct CDR3 sequences, 80% to 90% seen once. Sequenced: CD8+ T cells from PBMCs. The receptors originated from a human donor with multiple sclerosis.

This rearrangement joins TRBV5-5 to TRBJ1-1; D possibly corresponds to TRBD1 (5 bases). V lost 0 bases and J lost 3, with 12 bases in between. This CDR3 region has 15 residues. Looked up from germline, CDR1 is SGHKS and CDR2 is YYEKEE (reference sequence). The CDR3 DNA is TGTGCCAGCAGCTTGGCCGAACGGGGCTACACTGAAGCTTTCTTT. Translation gives CASSLAERGYTEAFF. The entire variable domain, with the rest obtained from reference TRBV5-5 and TRBJ1-1, is as follows: DAGVTQSPTHLIKTRGQQVTLRCSPISGHKSVSWYQQVLGQGPQFIFQYYEKEERGRGNFPDRFSARQFPNYSSELNVNALLLGDSALYLCASSLAERGYTEAFFGQGTRLTVV.

J is TRBJ2-1 and V is TRBV6-2 or TRBV6-3; D is ambiguous. The V and J ends lost 3 bases and 2 bases respectively, with 8 bases between them. The CDR3 totals 14 residues. Germline V CDR1 and CDR2: MNHEY, SVGEGT. The CDR3 nucleotides are TGTGCCAGCAGTTATGAGCTCACCTACAATGAGCAGTTCTTC. Translating gives CASSYELTYNEQFF.